This TCR beta chain is from a study of control samples from healthy donors and cancer patients (dated by TCRdb to 2020 to 2022). Library method: the immunoSEQ multiplex PCR assay. TCRdb's version of the immuneACCESS table is confined to in-frame rearrangements and falls short of the full clone set. An unresolved V gene accounts for under half of the shortfall where checked; the remainder is of unknown origin. Across this sample there are about 150,000 clones, with 93% seen only once. The biggest ten clones account for more than 5% of the sample. A note on this clone: Its antigen specificity is not known. No per-base quality is available; no much larger clone lies one base away.

This receptor was taken from a man younger than 30 in good health. The sequenced sample was blood.

Read as DNA, the sequence is TGCAGTGCTAGTCCACTAGGGCTGTCCTATGGCTACACCTTC. This gives the protein CSASPLGLSYGYTF. The chain is encoded by TRBV20-1 joined to TRBJ1-2; too little of a D gene remains to name it. Trimming at the junction amounts to 3 bases on V and 4 bases on J, and the germline ends lie 15 bases apart. The CDR3 numbers 14 residues from cysteine through phenylalanine. Solely the CDR3 DNA is kept, with 42 bases framed from the first base. The germline V gene (reference sequence) gives CDR1 as DFQATT and CDR2 as SNEGSKA.